The next 12 T cell receptor beta chains were all read from a single sample in a study of Graves' ophthalmopathy and Graves' hyperthyroidism. Amplified TCR beta CDR3 regions were obtained using RNA transcripts as template. Scientists carried out first-round RT-PCR using HTBI primers and then a second-round multiplex PCR. TCRdb re-analysed the multiplex PCR reads in MiXCR, keeping a single row per CDR3 protein. The sample carries almost 750,000 distinct CDR3 sequences, approximately 40% recorded once. Specimen: peripheral blood. These receptors all come from an adult man with Graves' ophthalmopathy.

The J gene is TRBJ2-5, the V gene TRBV7-9; a possible D gene is TRBD2 (6 bases). Germline values: CDR1 SEHNR, CDR2 FQNEAQ (reference sequence). This CDR3 is 17 amino acids long. V was clipped by 5 bases and J by 4 bases, with 23 bases between them. The DNA for the CDR3 is TGTGCCAGCAGCCAAGGACCCGCGGGTGCCGGGGGAGAGACCCAGTACTTC. Translated: CASSQGPAGAGGETQYF. Based on the CDR3 plus reference TRBV7-9 and TRBJ2-5, the full variable domain is DTGVSQNPRHKITKRGQNVTFRCDPISEHNRLYWYRQTLGQGPEFLTYFQNEAQLEKSRLLSDRFSAERPKGSFSTLEIQRTEQGDSAMYLCASSQGPAGAGGETQYFGPGTRLLVL.

The chain has TRBV7-9 and TRBJ2-7, with 8 bases matching TRBD1. Germline CDR1 reads SEHNR; CDR2 reads FQNEAQ (reference sequence). The trim removed 6 bases at V and 4 bases at J, leaving 11 bases unmatched. The CDR3 runs 15 residues. The CDR3 region is CASSRAGGNRYEQYF. The DNA for the CDR3 is TGTGCCAGCAGTCGGGCAGGGGGCAATAGGTACGAGCAGTACTTC.

This chain uses TRBV2 with TRBJ2-6; D not resolved. The germline V gene encodes CDR1 SNHLY and CDR2 FYNNEI. The CDR3 loop spans 17 amino acids. V was pared by 0 bases and J by 0 bases, with 9 bases between. CDR3 DNA sequence: TGTGCCAGCAGTGAAGCGGGTAGGAGCTCTGGGGCCAACGTCCTGACTTTC. Translated, it gives CASSEAGRSSGANVLTF.

This clonotype came up many times. The gene calls are TRBV29-1 and TRBJ2-5; D gene unclear. V was cut by 0 bases and J by 4 bases, with 6 bases left in between. The CDR3 sequence is 12 residues long. Germline V gives CDR1 SQVTM, CDR2 ANQGSEA. CDR3 protein: CSVEDGVETQYF. The CDR3, as DNA: TGCAGCGTTGAAGATGGGGTAGAGACCCAGTACTTC.

This sequence joins TRBV28 and TRBJ2-7, with D possibly matching TRBD2 (6 bases). Germline V lookup: CDR1 MDHEN, CDR2 SYDVKM. This CDR3 is built from 15 residues. The ends were cut back, 4 bases at V and 3 bases at J, with 16 bases in the middle. For the CDR3, the DNA is TGTGCCAGCAGTTGGTCCATCCGGGGAGGCTACGAGCAGTACTTC. Amino acid sequence: CASSWSIRGGYEQYF.

This clonotype was counted a single time. A clone one base away is much larger, so this may be a read error. The rearrangement uses TRBV9 and TRBJ2-7; D assignment may be TRBD1 or TRBD2 (5 bases each). Trimming took off 5 bases at V and 2 bases at J, with 17 bases between the two ends. From germline, CDR1 is SGDLS and CDR2 YYNGEE. This CDR3 contains 15 residues. CDR3 bases: TGTGCCAGCAGGGGTACCGGGGCAGGTACCTACGAGCAGTACTTC. It specifies CASRGTGAGTYEQYF.

The chain links TRBV7-2 to TRBJ1-2, with a weak D call TRBD1 (5 bases). With 6 bases removed from V and 2 bases from J, the gap between germline ends came to 13 bases. The CDR3 has 14 residues. Germline-derived CDR1 and CDR2 are SGHTA and FQGNSA. The CDR3 DNA is TGTGCCAGCAGTGAATGGGGCAGCAACTATGGCTACACCTTC. Translated, it gives CASSEWGSNYGYTF. Complete variable domain (other parts from reference TRBV7-2 and TRBJ1-2): GAGVSQSPSNKVTEKGKDVELRCDPISGHTALYWYRQSLGQGLEFLIYFQGNSAPDKSGLPSDRFSAERTGGSVSTLTIQRTQQEDSAVYLCASSEWGSNYGYTFGSGTRLTVV.

Details on this clonotype: Relative to the germline gene, one junction end is altered; a read error may explain this. The chain is built from TRBV24-1 and TRBJ2-7; 7 bases match TRBD1. The germline V gene has CDR1 KGHDR and CDR2 SFDVKD. This CDR3 is built from 13 residues. CDR3 bases: TGTGCCCCCAGTGGGACAGACTCCTACGAGCAGTACTTC. Translated: CAPSGTDSYEQYF.

The gene calls are TRBV25-1 and TRBJ1-4; maybe TRBD1 (6 bases). CDR1 is MGHDK, CDR2 SYGVNS, per germline. CDR3 length: 14 residues. V was pared by 5 bases and J by 8 bases, with 15 bases between. Here the CDR3 reads CASSPRGGSEKLFF. In DNA, the CDR3 is TGTGCCAGCAGTCCCAGGGGTGGGTCAGAAAAACTGTTTTTT.

This clonotype turned up a few times. The CDR3 loop is CASSQYFPNSGANVLTF. The CDR3 DNA reads as TGCGCCAGCAGCCAGTACTTCCCGAATTCTGGGGCCAACGTCCTGACTTTC. The J gene is TRBJ2-6, the V gene TRBV4-1; no clear D. This CDR3 region has 17 residues. V dropped 3 bases and J dropped 1 base, with 13 bases sitting between them. The germline V gene has CDR1 MGHRA and CDR2 YSYEKL.

In this sample, this clonotype turned up many times. V gene TRBV9 combines with J gene TRBJ1-5; TRBD1 is a possible D gene (6 bases). From germline, CDR1 is SGDLS and CDR2 YYNGEE. The CDR3 covers 15 residues. Trimming stripped 0 bases from V and 3 bases from J, with 10 bases between. In DNA form, the CDR3 reads TGTGCCAGCAGCGTAGGGGACACACCCAATCAGCCCCAGCATTTT. It specifies CASSVGDTPNQPQHF.

The chain carries TRBV14 and TRBJ1-2; TRBD1 matches at 7 bases. Germline CDR1 is SGHDN and CDR2 is FVKESK. Unmatched junction bases numbered 7, after V lost 1 base and J lost 5 bases. This CDR3 is 15 amino acids long. The CDR3 bases are TGTGCCAGCAGCCAAGGTGACAGGGCCCGGTATGGCTACACCTTC. Translation gives CASSQGDRARYGYTF.